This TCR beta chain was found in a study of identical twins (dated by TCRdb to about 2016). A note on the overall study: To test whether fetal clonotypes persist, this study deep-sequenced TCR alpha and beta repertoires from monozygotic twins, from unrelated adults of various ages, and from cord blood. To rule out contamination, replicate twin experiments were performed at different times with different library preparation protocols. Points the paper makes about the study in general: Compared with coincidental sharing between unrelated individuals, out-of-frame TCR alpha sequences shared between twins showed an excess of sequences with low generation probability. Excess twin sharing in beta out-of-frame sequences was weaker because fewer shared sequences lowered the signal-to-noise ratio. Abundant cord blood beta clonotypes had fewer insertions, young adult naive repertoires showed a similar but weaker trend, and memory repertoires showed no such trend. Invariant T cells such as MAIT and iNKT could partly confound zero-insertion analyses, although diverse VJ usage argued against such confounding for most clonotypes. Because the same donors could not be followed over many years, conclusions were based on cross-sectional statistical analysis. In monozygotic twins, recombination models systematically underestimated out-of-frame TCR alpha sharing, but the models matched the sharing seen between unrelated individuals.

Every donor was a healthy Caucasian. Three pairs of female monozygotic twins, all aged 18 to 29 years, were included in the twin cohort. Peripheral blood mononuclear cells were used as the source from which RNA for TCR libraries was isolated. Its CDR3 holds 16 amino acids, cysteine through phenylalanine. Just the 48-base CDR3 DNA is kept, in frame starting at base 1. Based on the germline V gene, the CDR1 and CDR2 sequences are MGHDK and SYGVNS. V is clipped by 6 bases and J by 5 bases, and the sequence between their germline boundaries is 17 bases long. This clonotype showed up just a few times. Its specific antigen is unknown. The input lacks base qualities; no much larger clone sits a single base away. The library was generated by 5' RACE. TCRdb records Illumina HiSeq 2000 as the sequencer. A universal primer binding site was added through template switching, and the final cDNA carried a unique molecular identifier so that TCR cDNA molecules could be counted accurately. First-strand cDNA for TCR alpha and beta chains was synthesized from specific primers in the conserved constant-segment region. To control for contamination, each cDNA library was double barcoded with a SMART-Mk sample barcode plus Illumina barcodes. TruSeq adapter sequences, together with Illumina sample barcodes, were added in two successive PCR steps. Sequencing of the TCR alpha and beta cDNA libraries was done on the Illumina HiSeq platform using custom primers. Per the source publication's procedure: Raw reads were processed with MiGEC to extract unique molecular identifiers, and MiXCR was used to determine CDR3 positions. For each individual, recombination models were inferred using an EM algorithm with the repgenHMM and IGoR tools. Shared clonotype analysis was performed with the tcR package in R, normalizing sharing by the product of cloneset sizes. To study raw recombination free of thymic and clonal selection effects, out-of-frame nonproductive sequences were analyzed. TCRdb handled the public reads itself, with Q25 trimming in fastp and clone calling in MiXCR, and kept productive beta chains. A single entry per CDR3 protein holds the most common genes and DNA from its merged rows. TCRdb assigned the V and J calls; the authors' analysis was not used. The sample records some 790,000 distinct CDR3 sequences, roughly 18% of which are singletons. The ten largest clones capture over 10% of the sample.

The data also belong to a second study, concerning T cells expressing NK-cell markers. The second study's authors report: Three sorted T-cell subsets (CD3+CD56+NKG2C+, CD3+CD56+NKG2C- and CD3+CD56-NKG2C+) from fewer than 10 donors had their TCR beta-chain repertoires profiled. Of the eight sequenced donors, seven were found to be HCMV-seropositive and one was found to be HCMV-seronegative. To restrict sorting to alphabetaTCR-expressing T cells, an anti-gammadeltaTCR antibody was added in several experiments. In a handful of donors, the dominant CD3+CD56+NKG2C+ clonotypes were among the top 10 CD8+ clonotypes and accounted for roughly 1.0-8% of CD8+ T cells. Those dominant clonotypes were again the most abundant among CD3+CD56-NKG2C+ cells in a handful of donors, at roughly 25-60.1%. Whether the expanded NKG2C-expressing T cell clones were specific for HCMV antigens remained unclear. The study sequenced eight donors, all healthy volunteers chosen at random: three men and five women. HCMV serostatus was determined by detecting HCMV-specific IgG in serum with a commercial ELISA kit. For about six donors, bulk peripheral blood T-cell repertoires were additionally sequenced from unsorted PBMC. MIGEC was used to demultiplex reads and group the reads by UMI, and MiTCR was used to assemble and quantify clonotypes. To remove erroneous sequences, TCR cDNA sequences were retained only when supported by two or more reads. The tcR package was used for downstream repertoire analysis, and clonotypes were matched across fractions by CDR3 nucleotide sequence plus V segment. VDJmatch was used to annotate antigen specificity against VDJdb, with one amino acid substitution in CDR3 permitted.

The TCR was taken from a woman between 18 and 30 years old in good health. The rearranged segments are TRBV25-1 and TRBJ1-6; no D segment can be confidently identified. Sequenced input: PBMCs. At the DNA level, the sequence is TGTGCCAGCAGCCCCACCCGGACGGGCGATAATTCACCCCTCCACTTT. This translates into CASSPTRTGDNSPLHF.